The rows below give T cell receptor beta chains drawn from one sample of a study of cytomegalovirus exposure and HLA in healthy donors. Repertoires were generated with immunoSEQ multiplex PCR, while TCRdb's copy carries only in-frame clones and drops some. Of 45,000 to 65,000 clones in the sample, approximately 73% are singletons; the top ten hold nearly 3%. The sequencing sample was made of PBMCs. These receptors all stem from a man in his late teens or twenties in good health and CMV-seronegative. CDR3s include the opening cysteine and the closing phenylalanine or tryptophan. A D gene is named only where the DNA matches it firmly. Only part of the rows carry a size: once, few, many, or a class if the clone is expanded.

clone size	V gene	D gene	J gene	CDR3 protein	CDR3 DNA
-	TRBV5-1	-	TRBJ1-1	CASSLVQGFTEAFF	TGCGCCAGCAGCTTGGTCCAGGGGTTCACTGAAGCTTTCTTT
-	TRBV6-5	-	TRBJ1-2	CASTWGRGGYTF	TGTGCCAGCACCTGGGGTCGGGGTGGCTACACCTTC
-	TRBV30	TRBD1	TRBJ1-2	CAWRGSRQGVNYGYTF	TGTGCCTGGAGGGGGAGCAGACAGGGAGTCAACTATGGCTACACCTTC
once	TRBV9	-	TRBJ1-1	CASSVGIADYTEAFF	TGTGCCAGCAGCGTAGGAATCGCGGACTACACTGAAGCTTTCTTT
once	TRBV10-2	TRBD1	TRBJ1-5	CASSDLGGRQPQHF	TGCGCCAGCAGTGACTTAGGGGGCAGGCAGCCCCAGCATTTT
-	TRBV6-5	-	TRBJ2-1	CASTVRAFYNEQFF	TGTGCCAGCACCGTGCGGGCCTTCTACAATGAGCAGTTCTTC
-	TRBV29-1	-	TRBJ2-7	CSVEASSYEQYF	TGCAGCGTTGAGGCCAGCTCCTACGAGCAGTACTTC
once	TRBV18	-	TRBJ2-7	CASSQPGVSYEQYF	TGTGCCAGCTCACAACCCGGGGTTTCCTACGAGCAGTACTTC
few	TRBV2	-	TRBJ1-5	CASGRTVHNSNQPQHF	TGTGCCAGCGGTCGGACAGTTCATAATAGCAATCAGCCCCAGCATTTT
-	TRBV15	-	TRBJ1-4	CATSRDRSQINEKLFF	TGTGCCACCAGCAGAGATCGGAGCCAGATTAATGAAAAACTGTTTTTT
-	TRBV6-5	-	TRBJ2-3	CASSYSGSTDTQYF	TGTGCCAGCAGTTACTCGGGCTCCACAGATACGCAGTATTTT
-	TRBV29-1	-	TRBJ2-2	CSVDGKRTGELFF	TGCAGCGTTGACGGGAAGCGCACCGGGGAGCTGTTTTTT
once	TRBV5-1	TRBD1	TRBJ2-7	CASSADRASYEQYF	TGCGCCAGCAGCGCGGACAGGGCCTCCTACGAGCAGTACTTC
-	TRBV14	-	TRBJ2-7	CASSQDLSGDYEQYF	TGTGCCAGCAGCCAAGATCTGTCAGGGGACTACGAGCAGTACTTC
-	TRBV10-3	TRBD1	TRBJ1-3	CATTGQGSGNTIYF	TGTGCCACCACGGGACAGGGTAGCGGAAACACCATATATTTT
once	TRBV6-5	-	TRBJ1-1	CASSAEPGEAFF	TGTGCCAGCAGTGCCGAACCGGGGGAAGCTTTCTTT